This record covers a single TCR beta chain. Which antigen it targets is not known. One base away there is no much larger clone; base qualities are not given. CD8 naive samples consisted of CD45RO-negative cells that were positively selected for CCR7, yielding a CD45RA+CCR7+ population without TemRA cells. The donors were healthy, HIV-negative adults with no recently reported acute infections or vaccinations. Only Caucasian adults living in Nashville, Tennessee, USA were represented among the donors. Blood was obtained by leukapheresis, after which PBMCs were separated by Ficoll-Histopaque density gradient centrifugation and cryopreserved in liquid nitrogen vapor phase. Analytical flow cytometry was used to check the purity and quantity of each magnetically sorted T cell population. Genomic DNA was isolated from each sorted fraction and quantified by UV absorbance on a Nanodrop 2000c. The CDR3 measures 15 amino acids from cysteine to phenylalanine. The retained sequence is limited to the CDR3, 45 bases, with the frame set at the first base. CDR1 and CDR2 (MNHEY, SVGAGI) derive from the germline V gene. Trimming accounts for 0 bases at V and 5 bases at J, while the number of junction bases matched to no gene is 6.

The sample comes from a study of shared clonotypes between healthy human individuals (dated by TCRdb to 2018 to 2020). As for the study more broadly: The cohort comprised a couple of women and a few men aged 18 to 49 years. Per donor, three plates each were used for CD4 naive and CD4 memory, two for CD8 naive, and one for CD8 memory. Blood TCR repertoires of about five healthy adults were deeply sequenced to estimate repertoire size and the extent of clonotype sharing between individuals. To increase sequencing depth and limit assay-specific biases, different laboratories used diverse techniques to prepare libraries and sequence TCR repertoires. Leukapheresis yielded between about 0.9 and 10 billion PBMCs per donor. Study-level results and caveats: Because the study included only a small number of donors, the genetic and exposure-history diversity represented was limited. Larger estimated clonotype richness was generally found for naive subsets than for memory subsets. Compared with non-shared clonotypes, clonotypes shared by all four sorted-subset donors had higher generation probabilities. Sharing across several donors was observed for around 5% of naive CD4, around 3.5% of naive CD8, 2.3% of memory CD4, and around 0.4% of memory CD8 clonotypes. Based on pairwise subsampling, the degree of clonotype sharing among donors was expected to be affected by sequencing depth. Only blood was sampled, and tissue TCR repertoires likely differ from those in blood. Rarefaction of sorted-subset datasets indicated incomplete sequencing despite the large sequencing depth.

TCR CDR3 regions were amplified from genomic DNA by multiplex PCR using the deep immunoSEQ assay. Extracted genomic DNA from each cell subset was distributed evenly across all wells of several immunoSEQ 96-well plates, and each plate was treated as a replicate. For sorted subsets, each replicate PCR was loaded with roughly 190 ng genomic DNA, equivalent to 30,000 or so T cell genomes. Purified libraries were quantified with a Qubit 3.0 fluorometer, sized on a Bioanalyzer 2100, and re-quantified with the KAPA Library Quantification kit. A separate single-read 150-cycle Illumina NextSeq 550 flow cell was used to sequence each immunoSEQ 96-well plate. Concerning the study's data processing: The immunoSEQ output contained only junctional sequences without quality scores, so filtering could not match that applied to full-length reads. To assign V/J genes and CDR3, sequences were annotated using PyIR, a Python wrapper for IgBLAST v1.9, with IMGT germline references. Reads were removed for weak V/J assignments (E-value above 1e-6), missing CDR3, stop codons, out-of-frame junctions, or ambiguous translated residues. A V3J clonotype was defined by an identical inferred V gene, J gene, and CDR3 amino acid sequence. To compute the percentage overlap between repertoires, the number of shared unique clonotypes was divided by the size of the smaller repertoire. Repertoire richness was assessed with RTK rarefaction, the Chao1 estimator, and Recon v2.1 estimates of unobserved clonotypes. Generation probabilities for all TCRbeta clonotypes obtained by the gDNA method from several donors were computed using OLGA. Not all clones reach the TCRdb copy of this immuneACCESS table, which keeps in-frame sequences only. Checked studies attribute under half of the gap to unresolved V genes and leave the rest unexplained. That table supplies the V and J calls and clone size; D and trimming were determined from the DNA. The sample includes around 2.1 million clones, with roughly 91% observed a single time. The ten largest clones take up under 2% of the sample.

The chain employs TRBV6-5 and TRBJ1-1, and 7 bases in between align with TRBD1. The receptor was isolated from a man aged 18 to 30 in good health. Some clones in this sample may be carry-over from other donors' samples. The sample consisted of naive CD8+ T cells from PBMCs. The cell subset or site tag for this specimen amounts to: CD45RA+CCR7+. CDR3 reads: CASSYSQGVGTEAFF. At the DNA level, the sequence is TGTGCCAGCAGTTACTCCCAGGGGGTGGGTACTGAAGCTTTCTTT.